Each of the 12 T cell receptor beta chains below was sequenced from the same sample in a study of OX40 agonist ivuxolimab in advanced cancers. Assay used: immunoSEQ multiplex PCR; TCRdb lists only in-frame clones, some missing. Among approximately 40,000 clones listed, approximately 90% were seen once. The sample consisted of CD4+ or CD8+ T cells sorted from blood, taken in a trial of the OX40 agonist ivuxolimab. The receptors come from an adult with an advanced solid tumor such as melanoma, head and neck, liver or kidney cancer.

This chain connects TRBV6-5 to TRBJ1-1, with D tentatively TRBD1 (5 bases). Germline CDR1 reads MNHEY; CDR2 reads SVGAGI. The V and J ends lost 2 bases and 2 bases respectively, with 9 bases between them. The CDR3 length is 14 residues. CDR3 loop: CASSYRGLNTEAFF. The DNA of the CDR3 is TGTGCCAGCAGTTACCGGGGGTTAAACACTGAAGCTTTCTTT.

The rearrangement links TRBV5-4 to TRBJ2-7, with D possibly being TRBD2 (5 bases). The CDR3 spans 15 residues. Germline V gene data show CDR1 as SGHNT and CDR2 as YYREEE (reference sequence). Deletions cut 5 bases from V and 2 bases from J, with 17 bases between. The CDR3 reads CASSLSRGSTYEQYF. CDR3 bases: TGTGCCAGCAGTCTGTCCCGAGGGTCCACCTACGAGCAGTACTTC.

The V call is TRBV5-4, the J call TRBJ2-7, with D perhaps matching TRBD1 (5 bases). The CDR3 has 14 amino acids. The V and J ends lost 6 bases and 0 bases respectively, with 13 bases between them. Germline CDR1 is SGHNT and CDR2 is YYREEE (reference sequence). The CDR3 region is CASTQTGSSYEQYF. In DNA, the CDR3 is TGTGCCAGCACCCAAACAGGCAGCTCCTACGAGCAGTACTTC.

The rearrangement joins TRBV27 to TRBJ2-7; D may be TRBD1 or TRBD2 (5 bases each). The ends were cut back, 2 bases at V and 5 bases at J, with 13 bases in the middle. The CDR3 length is 14 residues. The germline gives CDR1 MNHEY, CDR2 SMNVEV (reference sequence). This chain's CDR3 is CASSLTRGRHEQYF. DNA of the CDR3: TGTGCCAGCAGTTTAACGAGGGGTCGGCACGAGCAGTACTTC.

The V call is TRBV29-1, the J call TRBJ1-1; D is unclear. Germline values: CDR1 SQVTM, CDR2 ANQGSEA. The CDR3 consists of 11 residues. V was cut by 3 bases and J by 4 bases, with 6 bases left in between. This CDR3 reads CSVEGVTEAFF. CDR3 DNA sequence: TGCAGCGTTGAGGGTGTCACTGAAGCTTTCTTT.

This clone is termed medium-sized. V gene TRBV6-6 combines with J gene TRBJ2-6; D unclear. Trimming cost V 9 bases and J 2 bases, with 5 bases left between them. This CDR3 is 12 amino acids long. CDR1 and CDR2 from the germline V gene are MNHNY and SVGAGI (reference sequence). The CDR3 region is CASLTGANVLTF. The DNA for the CDR3 is TGTGCCAGTTTAACTGGGGCCAACGTCCTGACTTTC.

This clone was seen just once. The chain links TRBV4-2 to TRBJ2-7; D call uncertain. Trimming cost V 7 bases and J 4 bases, with 14 bases left between them. The CDR3 is made up of 13 amino acids. Germline CDR1 reads LGHNA; CDR2 reads YNFKEQ. The CDR3: CASTPGDGYEQYF. In nucleotides, the CDR3 is TGTGCCAGCACCCCCGGCGACGGGTACGAGCAGTACTTC.

CDR3 in DNA: TGTGCCAGCAGGGAGGACCGCACCGAGCAGTACTTC. Protein product: CASREDRTEQYF. The rearrangement joins TRBV6-5 to TRBJ2-7, with D maybe TRBD2 (5 bases). Germline CDR1 and CDR2: MNHEY and SVGAGI. The CDR3 totals 12 residues. With 6 bases removed from V and 6 bases from J, the gap between germline ends came to 12 bases.

CDR3 coding DNA: TGTGCCAGCAGCACCCCAGGGTCGGTCTATGGCTACACCTTC. It yields the protein CASSTPGSVYGYTF. The chain couples TRBV7-8 to TRBJ1-2; tentatively, D is TRBD1 (5 bases). The V gene lost 5 bases and the J gene lost 4 bases, with 14 bases spanning the gap. CDR1 is SGHVS and CDR2 is FQNEAQ in the germline V gene. This CDR3 spans 14 amino acids.

J is TRBJ2-1 and V is TRBV7-9, with D possibly matching TRBD2 (6 bases). Germline V lookup: CDR1 SEHNR, CDR2 FQNEAQ (reference sequence). Trimming cost V 5 bases and J 5 bases, with 19 bases left between them. CDR3 length: 16 amino acids. CDR3 bases: TGTGCCAGCAGCCTCCCTGGGGGGACTCTTAACAATGAGCAGTTCTTC. Its protein product is CASSLPGGTLNNEQFF.

The gene calls are TRBV2 and TRBJ1-2; D gene ambiguous. Germline V gene lookup returns CDR1 SNHLY and CDR2 FYNNEI. The length of the CDR3 is 13 residues. V gave up 7 bases and J gave up 2 bases, with 11 bases separating them. The CDR3 sequence: CASIPGVNYGYTF. CDR3 in DNA: TGTGCCAGCATTCCGGGAGTGAACTATGGCTACACCTTC. Combining the CDR3 with reference TRBV2 and TRBJ1-2 gives the whole variable domain EPEVTQTPSHQVTQMGQEVILRCVPISNHLYFYWYRQILGQKVEFLVSFYNNEISEKSEIFDDQFSVERPDGSNFTLKIRSTKLEDSAMYFCASIPGVNYGYTFGSGTRLTVV.

The rearrangement joins TRBV4-2 to TRBJ2-1; 11 positions match TRBD2. This CDR3 region has 15 residues. V shed 0 bases and J 9 bases; nucleotides not matched to a gene: 4. CDR1 and CDR2 (germline): LGHNA, YNFKEQ. CDR3 region: CASSQDSGGAVEQFF. The CDR3 coding sequence is TGTGCCAGCAGCCAAGATAGCGGGGGGGCCGTTGAGCAGTTCTTC.